Listed here are 29 T cell receptor beta chains from one sample, sequenced in a study of T cell changes during pregnancy in multiple sclerosis (dated by TCRdb to about 2019). The method behind the library was the immunoSEQ multiplex PCR assay. TCRdb mirrors the immuneACCESS table, restricted to in-frame sequences. Some clones are absent from its copies; in checked studies, under half trace to an unresolved V gene, and the reason for the others is unknown. This sample holds about 92,000 clones; around 90% were observed only once. The top ten constitute 1.5% to 1.7% of the sample. Material: peripheral blood, obtained in the first trimester of pregnancy. These receptors originate from a female donor with multiple sclerosis, enrolled in a pregnancy study.

The J gene is TRBJ1-2, the V gene TRBV9, with 7 bases identical to TRBD1. Trimming cost V 4 bases and J 5 bases; bases outside gene matches: 8. From germline, CDR1 is SGDLS and CDR2 YYNGEE. The CDR3 sequence is 14 residues long. The DNA for the CDR3 is TGTGCCAGCAGCCAACCGGGACAGCTATATGGCTACACCTTC. Amino acids: CASSQPGQLYGYTF.

The gene calls are TRBV4-2 and TRBJ2-7; 8 bases are a match to TRBD2. Germline assignment: CDR1 LGHNA and CDR2 YNFKEQ. This CDR3 is built from 17 residues. The V segment lost 4 bases and the J segment 1 base; nucleotides outside the gene matches: 12. Here the CDR3 reads CASSPSGSGRNSYEQYF. DNA for the CDR3: TGTGCCAGCAGCCCTTCTGGGAGCGGGAGAAATTCCTACGAGCAGTACTTC.

This chain joins TRBV5-5 and TRBJ1-2; D is undetermined. Germline assignment: CDR1 SGHKS and CDR2 YYEKEE (reference sequence). This CDR3 comprises 11 residues. V was cut by 3 bases and J by 8 bases, with 8 bases left in between. CDR3 region: CASSSSGGYTF. The CDR3 DNA reads as TGTGCCAGCAGCTCGTCGGGGGGCTACACCTTC.

V is TRBV18 and J is TRBJ1-1; D gene ambiguous. V was shortened by 3 bases and J by 0 bases, with 11 bases between the two germline ends. The CDR3 runs 15 residues. Germline-derived CDR1 and CDR2 are KGHSH and LQKENI. DNA of the CDR3: TGTGCCAGCTCACCTGGCCAGATCATGAACACTGAAGCTTTCTTT. This codes for CASSPGQIMNTEAFF.

The chain carries TRBV11-2 and TRBJ2-5; TRBD1 matches at 7 bases. This CDR3 is 14 amino acids long. Germline V CDR1 and CDR2: SGHAT, FQNNGV. Germline trimming cut 5 bases from V and 1 base from J; bases unmatched to any gene: 4. The CDR3 DNA is TGTGCCAGCAGCCGGGGACAGCTCCAAGAGACCCAGTACTTC. This codes for CASSRGQLQETQYF.

The chain uses TRBV5-1 and TRBJ1-1; D ambiguous. Trimming pared 0 bases from V and 2 bases from J, leaving 8 bases between. The CDR3 is made up of 14 amino acids. CDR1 SGHRS and CDR2 YFSETQ come from the germline V gene. CDR3 protein: CASSLAAGNTEAFF. CDR3 coding DNA: TGCGCCAGCAGCTTGGCCGCAGGAAACACTGAAGCTTTCTTT.

The CDR3 nucleotides are TGTGCCATCAGCGGACAGGGCACAGATACGCAGTATTTT. Translated: CAISGQGTDTQYF. The V gene is TRBV10-3, the J gene TRBJ2-3; 7 positions match TRBD1. The V segment lost 6 bases and the J segment 1 base; nucleotides outside the gene matches: 1. This CDR3 is built from 13 residues. Germline CDR1 is ENHRY and CDR2 is SYGVKD.

This clone was seen a handful of times. DNA of the CDR3: TGTGCCAGCCCCCGGGACAGGGGCCGGAGAGAGACCCAGTACTTC. It encodes CASPRDRGRRETQYF. V gene TRBV2 combines with J gene TRBJ2-5, with TRBD1 identical over 10 bases. The J segment lost 4 bases and the V segment lost 8 bases, leaving 10 bases of the junction unmatched. The CDR3 extends over 15 amino acids. The germline V gene has CDR1 SNHLY and CDR2 FYNNEI.

J is TRBJ1-5 and V is TRBV12-5; D call uncertain. Germline lookup yields CDR1 LGHNT and CDR2 FRNRAP. The V end was cut by 2 bases, the J end by 0 bases, with 11 bases between. The CDR3 runs to 16 residues. CDR3 nucleotides: TGTGCTAGTGGTTTGACCGGACTGAATAGCAATCAGCCCCAGCATTTT. This codes for CASGLTGLNSNQPQHF.

V usage is TRBV30 and J usage is TRBJ1-5; no clear D. The germline V and J ends were trimmed by 2 bases and 7 bases, with 12 bases remaining between them. The germline gives CDR1 GTSNPN, CDR2 SVGIG (reference sequence). The CDR3 totals 13 residues. This CDR3 reads CAWSTAASQPQHF. The CDR3 coding sequence is TGTGCCTGGAGTACCGCGGCGTCCCAGCCCCAGCATTTT.

The CDR3 region has the DNA TGTGCCAGCCATCCGGGACTAGGGCCCGGGGAGCTGTTTTTT. It is translated as CASHPGLGPGELFF. The chain uses TRBV5-4 and TRBJ2-2; 8 positions match TRBD2. The CDR3 sequence is 14 residues long. CDR1 and CDR2 from the germline V gene are SGHNT and YYREEE (reference sequence). V shed 7 bases and J 6 bases; nucleotides not matched to a gene: 8.

This chain connects TRBV9 to TRBJ2-5, with 11 bases lining up with TRBD2. Germline-derived CDR1 and CDR2 are SGDLS and YYNGEE. This CDR3 has 18 residues. The V and J ends lost 0 bases and 4 bases, in that order; junction bases with no gene match: 11. CDR3 sequence reads: CASSVESVTSGSTETQYF. The CDR3 nucleotides read TGTGCCAGCAGCGTAGAATCGGTTACTAGCGGGAGTACAGAGACCCAGTACTTC. The full variable domain, in which reference TRBV9 and TRBJ2-5 provide the parts outside the CDR3, is DSGVTQTPKHLITATGQRVTLRCSPRSGDLSVYWYQQSLDQGLQFLIQYYNGEERAKGNILERFSAQQFPDLHSELNLSSLELGDSALYFCASSVESVTSGSTETQYFGPGTRLLVL.

The gene calls are TRBV7-2 and TRBJ2-2; 12 positions match TRBD2. Trimming at V came to 4 bases and at J to 6 bases, leaving 12 bases not matched to a gene. Germline lookup yields CDR1 SGHTA and CDR2 FQGNSA. CDR3 length: 18 residues. CDR3 sequence reads: CASSSLTSGSTRAGELFF. The CDR3 DNA reads as TGTGCCAGCAGCTCCTTGACTAGCGGGAGTACTCGTGCCGGGGAGCTGTTTTTT.

The chain carries TRBV28 and TRBJ2-2; D is unclear. Germline V gene sequence: CDR1 MDHEN, CDR2 SYDVKM. V dropped 5 bases and J dropped 4 bases, with 8 bases sitting between them. The CDR3 runs to 13 residues. CDR3 nucleotides: TGTGCCAGCAGTCCAGGTCCCACCGGGGAGCTGTTTTTT. The encoded protein is CASSPGPTGELFF.

This chain joins TRBV5-1 and TRBJ2-3, with 7 bases aligning to TRBD1. V lost 4 bases, J lost 3 bases, and 5 bases stayed unmatched. The germline V gene has CDR1 SGHRS and CDR2 YFSETQ. This CDR3 has 14 residues. The chain's CDR3 is CASSGQVTTDTQYF. The CDR3 DNA is TGCGCCAGCAGCGGACAGGTGACTACAGATACGCAGTATTTT.

The chain uses TRBV5-1 and TRBJ2-5, with TRBD2 matching 7 bases. This CDR3 has 14 amino acids. CDR1 and CDR2 from the germline V gene are SGHRS and YFSETQ. V lost 6 bases to trimming and J lost 1 base; unmatched junction nucleotides: 6. CDR3 amino acids: CASISREAQETQYF. The CDR3, as DNA: TGCGCCAGCATAAGTCGGGAGGCCCAAGAGACCCAGTACTTC.

This chain links TRBV6-1 with TRBJ1-5, with 8 nucleotides matching TRBD1. With 5 bases clipped from V and 4 bases from J, the junction kept 4 bases outside the gene matches. This CDR3 has 14 amino acids. Germline lookup yields CDR1 MNHNS and CDR2 SASEGT. CDR3 sequence reads: CASSWTGKNQPQHF. The CDR3 coding sequence is TGTGCCAGCAGTTGGACAGGGAAGAATCAGCCCCAGCATTTT.

This chain uses TRBV28 with TRBJ2-3; perhaps TRBD2 as D (6 bases). The length of the CDR3 is 15 residues. Germline CDR1 and CDR2: MDHEN and SYDVKM. V was clipped by 7 bases and J by 3 bases, with 17 bases between them. The CDR3, as DNA: TGTGCCAGCAATGGCGGCGGGATAGGGACAGATACGCAGTATTTT. Its protein is CASNGGGIGTDTQYF.

In nucleotides, the CDR3 is TGTGCCAGCAGTACTACAGGGGGCGCGGGCGATGAGCAGTTCTTC. Amino acids: CASSTTGGAGDEQFF. The rearrangement uses TRBV6-4 and TRBJ2-1, with 9 positions matching TRBD1. The CDR3 covers 15 residues. V lost 5 bases to trimming and J lost 8 bases; unmatched junction nucleotides: 10. Per germline, CDR1 MRHNA and CDR2 SNTAGT.

The V and J genes are TRBV5-1 and TRBJ2-3; 10 bases match TRBD1. Per the germline V gene, CDR1 is SGHRS and CDR2 is YFSETQ. The V and J ends lost 3 bases and 8 bases, in that order; junction bases with no gene match: 6. The CDR3 is made up of 14 amino acids. The CDR3 DNA sequence: TGCGCCAGCAGCTACGGACAGGGGGGTGTTACGCAGTATTTT. Translating gives CASSYGQGGVTQYF.

The sample holds one count of this clone. The chain couples TRBV29-1 to TRBJ2-1; perhaps TRBD2 as D (7 bases). CDR3 length: 16 amino acids. Trimming took 5 bases from V and 0 from J, leaving 17 bases between them. Per germline, CDR1 SQVTM and CDR2 ANQGSEA. CDR3 in DNA: TGCAGCGTTTTCGGCGGGGGCAAAAGCTCCTACAATGAGCAGTTCTTC. As protein: CSVFGGGKSSYNEQFF.

The chain recombines TRBV6-5 with TRBJ2-7; 9 bases are shared with TRBD1. V gave up 6 bases and J gave up 3 bases; unmatched junction bases: 6. The CDR3 covers 14 residues. Germline loops: CDR1 MNHEY, CDR2 SVGAGI. The CDR3 coding sequence is TGTGCCAGCAGGTGGACAGGGGACCACTACGAGCAGTACTTC. As protein: CASRWTGDHYEQYF.

The rearrangement links TRBV29-1 to TRBJ1-3, with 8 bases fitting TRBD1. The CDR3 has 13 amino acids. V gave up 7 bases and J gave up 4 bases; unmatched junction bases: 6. CDR1 SQVTM and CDR2 ANQGSEA come from the germline V gene. The CDR3 loop reads CSAETGAGNTIYF. As DNA, the CDR3 is TGCAGCGCCGAGACAGGGGCGGGAAACACCATATATTTT.

The chain uses TRBV7-6 and TRBJ1-2; D unclear. The length of the CDR3 is 14 residues. CDR1 is SGHVS and CDR2 is FNYEAQ in the germline V gene. V lost 5 bases to trimming and J lost 2 bases, with 12 bases between them. In DNA, the CDR3 is TGTGCCAGCAGCCCACCTCCGGGGAACTATGGCTACACCTTC. Amino acid sequence: CASSPPPGNYGYTF.

This chain uses TRBV5-1 with TRBJ2-5; D gene ambiguous. Germline V CDR1 and CDR2: SGHRS, YFSETQ. With 2 bases removed from V and 2 bases from J, the gap between germline ends came to 10 bases. The CDR3 spans 14 residues. The CDR3 loop reads CASSFAGEQETQYF. DNA of the CDR3: TGCGCCAGCAGCTTCGCCGGAGAGCAAGAGACCCAGTACTTC.

The V call is TRBV2, the J call TRBJ1-5; 9 bases align to TRBD1. This CDR3 has 16 amino acids. The J segment lost 3 bases and the V segment lost 4 bases, leaving 7 bases of the junction unmatched. The germline V gene encodes CDR1 SNHLY and CDR2 FYNNEI. CDR3 protein: CASSATGGWDNQPQHF. The CDR3 DNA sequence: TGTGCCAGCAGTGCGACAGGGGGGTGGGACAATCAGCCCCAGCATTTT.

CDR3 sequence: CASSLGLAVDEQFF. The CDR3 region has the DNA TGTGCCAGCAGCTTAGGTCTAGCCGTAGATGAGCAGTTCTTC. The chain is built from TRBV7-6 and TRBJ2-1; the D gene is possibly TRBD2 (5 bases). The CDR3 extends over 14 amino acids. Germline CDR1 and CDR2: SGHVS and FNYEAQ. V lost 1 base to trimming and J lost 8 bases, with 12 bases between them. The complete variable domain, with remaining parts taken from reference TRBV7-6 and TRBJ2-1, reads GAGVSQSPRYKVTKRGQDVALRCDPISGHVSLYWYRQALGQGPEFLTYFNYEAQQDKSGLPNDRFSAERPEGSISTLTIQRTEQRDSAMYRCASSLGLAVDEQFFGPGTRLTVL.

The table lists this clone with a count of one. The chain joins TRBV29-1 to TRBJ2-1; 9 bases are a match to TRBD1. The J segment lost 6 bases and the V segment lost 6 bases, leaving 6 bases of the junction unmatched. The germline CDR1 and CDR2 sequences are SQVTM and ANQGSEA. The CDR3 sequence is 13 residues long. CDR3: CSVAGQGRNEQFF. The CDR3 nucleotides are TGCAGCGTCGCGGGACAGGGACGCAATGAGCAGTTCTTC.

This rearrangement joins TRBV29-1 to TRBJ2-7, with 9 bases matching TRBD1. In germline, CDR1 is SQVTM, CDR2 ANQGSEA. The CDR3 totals 16 residues. Losses at the gene ends were 6 bases for V and 0 bases for J; bases not matched to a gene: 12. In DNA, the CDR3 is TGCAGCGTCGCGCAAAATACAGGGGGCGCCTCCTACGAGCAGTACTTC. Translated: CSVAQNTGGASYEQYF.